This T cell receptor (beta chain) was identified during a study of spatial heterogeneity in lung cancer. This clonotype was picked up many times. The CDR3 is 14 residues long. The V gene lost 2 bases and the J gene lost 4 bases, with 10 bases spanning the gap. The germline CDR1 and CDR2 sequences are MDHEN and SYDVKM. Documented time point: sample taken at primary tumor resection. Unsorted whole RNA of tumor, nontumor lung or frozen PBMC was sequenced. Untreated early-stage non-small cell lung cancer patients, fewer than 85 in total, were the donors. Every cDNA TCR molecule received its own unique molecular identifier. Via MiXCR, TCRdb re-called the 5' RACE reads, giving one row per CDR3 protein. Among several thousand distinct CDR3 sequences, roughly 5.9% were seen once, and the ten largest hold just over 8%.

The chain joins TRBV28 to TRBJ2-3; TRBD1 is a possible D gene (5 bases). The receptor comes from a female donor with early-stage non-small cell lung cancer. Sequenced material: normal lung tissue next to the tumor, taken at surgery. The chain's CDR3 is CASSLRGSADTQYF. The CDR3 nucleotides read TGTGCCAGCAGTTTAAGGGGAAGTGCAGATACGCAGTATTTT.